The next 26 T cell receptor beta chains were all read from a single sample in a study of cytomegalovirus exposure and HLA in healthy donors. Primers for the PCR totalled 60 Vbeta and 13 Jbeta. TCRdb keeps only in-frame clones here, not all; method: immunoSEQ multiplex PCR. The sample table sets out about 200,000 clones. The sample taken for sequencing was PBMCs. These TCRs come from a boy younger than 18 in good health and CMV-seronegative.

Concerning this clone itself: The junction does not match germline at one end; this may be a read error. Other DNA sequences in the sample encode the same CDR3. This chain links TRBV28 with TRBJ1-5; TRBD1 agrees at 9 bases. The CDR3 extends over 16 amino acids. Germline CDR1 reads MDHEN; CDR2 reads SYDVKM. DNA for the CDR3: TGTGCCAGCAGCTCCGACAGGGGGAAAAGCAATCAGCCTCAGCATTTT. Translating gives CASSSDRGKSNQPQHF.

The chain has TRBV5-4 and TRBJ1-2; D is ambiguous. Germline V gives CDR1 SGHNT, CDR2 YYREEE (reference sequence). V lost 0 bases to trimming and J lost 3 bases, with 15 bases between them. The CDR3 has 16 residues. CDR3 sequence: CASSLATPYRDYGYTF. CDR3 in DNA: TGTGCCAGCAGCTTGGCAACCCCATACAGAGACTATGGCTACACCTTC.

DNA for the CDR3: TGTGCCAGCAGCCCGGGACATTTCTATGGCTACACCTTC. Translating gives CASSPGHFYGYTF. The chain has TRBV5-8 and TRBJ1-2; the D gene is possibly TRBD1 (6 bases). The germline gives CDR1 SGHTS, CDR2 YDEGEE. V was pared by 4 bases and J by 4 bases, with 11 bases between. The CDR3 sequence is 13 residues long.

The CDR3: CASSRGQGPPEQFF. The CDR3 DNA reads as TGTGCCAGCAGCCGCGGACAGGGGCCCCCTGAGCAGTTCTTC. The chain couples TRBV7-9 to TRBJ2-1, with TRBD1 matching over 9 bases. Germline CDR1 is SEHNR and CDR2 is FQNEAQ (reference sequence). There are 14 residues in the CDR3. The trim removed 5 bases at V and 9 bases at J, leaving 8 bases unmatched.

The chain couples TRBV28 to TRBJ1-5; the match to TRBD1 covers 8 bases. The ends lost 7 bases at V and 5 bases at J; junction bases unmatched: 4. Germline CDR1 reads MDHEN; CDR2 reads SYDVKM. This CDR3 has 13 residues. The CDR3 DNA reads TGTGCCAGCATAGCAGGGGGCGATCAGCCCCAGCATTTT. The encoded protein is CASIAGGDQPQHF.

The rearrangement joins TRBV30 to TRBJ2-5, with D tentatively TRBD1 (5 bases). With the DNA end fitting TRBJ2-7 better, the J assignment may be wrong. The CDR3 runs 14 residues. Germline V lookup: CDR1 GTSNPN, CDR2 SVGIG (reference sequence). The DNA of the CDR3 is TGTGCCTGGAGGTCGCAGGGTTACTCCTACGAGCAGTACTTC. This codes for CAWRSQGYSYEQYF.

The chain employs TRBV7-8 and TRBJ2-3, with D possibly matching TRBD2 (5 bases). Germline CDR1 reads SGHVS; CDR2 reads FQNEAQ. Trimming shortened V by 1 base and J by 0 bases, and 8 bases separated the two germline ends. The CDR3 is 15 amino acids. The CDR3 loop is CASSLGGFSTDTQYF. CDR3 coding DNA: TGTGCCAGCAGCTTAGGCGGGTTTAGCACAGATACGCAGTATTTT.

This sequence joins TRBV6-5 and TRBJ2-1, with TRBD1 matching 7 bases. CDR1 is MNHEY, CDR2 SVGAGI, per germline. CDR3 size: 15 residues. The V segment lost 7 bases and the J segment 6 bases; nucleotides outside the gene matches: 12. This CDR3 reads CASTARRQGPNEQFF. The CDR3 DNA follows: TGTGCCAGCACCGCCCGAAGACAGGGACCCAATGAGCAGTTCTTC.

CDR3 nucleotides: TGCGCCAGCAGCTTGGGGGGCGTTATTACCTCTGGGGCCAACGTCCTGACTTTC. Translated: CASSLGGVITSGANVLTF. The genes are TRBV5-1 and TRBJ2-6; weak D call: TRBD1 (5 bases). The CDR3 runs to 18 residues. V was trimmed by 0 bases and J by 0 bases, leaving 13 bases between them. Germline CDR1 is SGHRS and CDR2 is YFSETQ.

CDR3 sequence: CASSPAAFDRGRDRGQPQHF. CDR3 nucleotide sequence: TGTGCCAGCAGCCCAGCTGCCTTCGACAGGGGGCGCGACAGGGGACAGCCCCAGCATTTT. The chain carries TRBV27 and TRBJ1-5; 10 nucleotides align to TRBD1. The germline CDR1 and CDR2 sequences are MNHEY and SMNVEV (reference sequence). V lost 6 bases and J lost 7; bases outside the gene matches: 24. CDR3 size: 20 residues.

This chain links TRBV6-1 with TRBJ2-5, with a tentative D call TRBD2 (6 bases). The DNA end lines up better with TRBJ2-7; the J call may be wrong. This CDR3 spans 13 amino acids. Germline assignment: CDR1 MNHNS and CDR2 SASEGT. CDR3 DNA: TGTGCCAGCAGACTCACGGGGGACTACGAGCAGTACTTC. Amino acids: CASRLTGDYEQYF.

The chain links TRBV19 to TRBJ1-5, with TRBD1 identical over 8 bases. CDR1 and CDR2 from the germline V gene are LNHDA and SQIVND (reference sequence). The CDR3 has 15 residues. V shed 1 base, J shed 6 bases, and the junction held 5 bases outside the gene matches. CDR3 residues: CASSIGQGAGQPQHF. The CDR3 nucleotides are TGTGCCAGTAGTATAGGTCAGGGGGCCGGTCAGCCCCAGCATTTT. The full variable domain, with the rest looked up from reference TRBV19 and TRBJ1-5, is DGGITQSPKYLFRKEGQNVTLSCEQNLNHDAMYWYRQDPGQGLRLIYYSQIVNDFQKGDIAEGYSVSREKKESFPLTVTSAQKNPTAFYLCASSIGQGAGQPQHFGDGTRLSIL.

The rearrangement uses TRBV4-2 and TRBJ1-2; D gene unclear. The CDR3 runs to 15 residues. Germline CDR1 and CDR2: LGHNA and YNFKEQ. V was pared by 0 bases and J by 0 bases, with 8 bases between. The CDR3: CASSQEGRANYGYTF. The CDR3 DNA reads as TGTGCCAGCAGCCAAGAGGGCAGAGCTAACTATGGCTACACCTTC.

This chain links TRBV30 with TRBJ1-2; 9 bases fit TRBD1. The CDR3 loop spans 12 amino acids. Losses at the gene ends were 8 bases for V and 8 bases for J; bases not matched to a gene: 9. Germline V gene data show CDR1 as GTSNPN and CDR2 as SVGIG (reference sequence). CDR3 amino acids: CALTQGARGYTF. The CDR3 nucleotides read TGTGCCCTAACACAGGGGGCACGAGGCTACACCTTC.

The chain joins TRBV2 to TRBJ2-1; 11 bases are a match to TRBD1. Germline V gene lookup returns CDR1 SNHLY and CDR2 FYNNEI. The V and J ends lost 7 bases and 5 bases, in that order; junction bases with no gene match: 4. This CDR3 spans 14 amino acids. This CDR3 is CASIRDRGDNEQFF. The CDR3 DNA reads TGTGCCAGCATACGGGACAGGGGGGACAATGAGCAGTTCTTC.

The gene calls are TRBV28 and TRBJ1-2; TRBD1 is a possible D gene (5 bases). This CDR3 spans 13 amino acids. Trimming took off 3 bases at V and 4 bases at J, with 9 bases between the two ends. Germline V CDR1 and CDR2: MDHEN, SYDVKM. The CDR3 DNA is TGTGCCAGCAGTTTTCAGGGTCGCTATGGCTACACCTTC. The encoded protein is CASSFQGRYGYTF.

This sequence joins TRBV13 and TRBJ2-5; 7 bases align to TRBD2. Germline-derived CDR1 and CDR2 are PRHDT and FYEKMQ (reference sequence). The CDR3 contains 15 residues. J was trimmed by 5 bases and V by 8 bases; bases with no gene match: 14. CDR3 nucleotide sequence: TGTGCCAGCGCCACGGGGAGGGGTATGTTGGAGACCCAGTACTTC. It codes for CASATGRGMLETQYF. Complete variable domain (other parts from reference TRBV13 and TRBJ2-5): AAGVIQSPRHLIKEKRETATLKCYPIPRHDTVYWYQQGPGQDPQFLISFYEKMQSDKGSIPDRFSAQQFSDYHSELNMSSLELGDSALYFCASATGRGMLETQYFGPGTRLLVL.

V and J are TRBV5-4 and TRBJ2-7, with TRBD2 matching over 8 bases. The CDR3 consists of 14 residues. Germline values: CDR1 SGHNT, CDR2 YYREEE (reference sequence). V gave up 4 bases and J gave up 3 bases; unmatched junction bases: 6. The CDR3 DNA follows: TGTGCCAGCAGCCCGGGGGGGGGATACTACGAGCAGTACTTC. It is translated as CASSPGGGYYEQYF.

V usage is TRBV29-1 and J usage is TRBJ1-2; 7 bases align to TRBD1. Germline V gene data show CDR1 as SQVTM and CDR2 as ANQGSEA. There are 12 residues in the CDR3. With 4 bases clipped from V and 6 bases from J, the junction kept 5 bases outside the gene matches. DNA for the CDR3: TGCAGCGTTGGTTGGCAGGGGGATGGCTACACCTTC. This gives the protein CSVGWQGDGYTF.

Concerning this clone itself: Sequence at one end of the junction differs from germline and may be a read error. The chain is built from TRBV27 and TRBJ2-7; tentative D call: TRBD1 (6 bases). Germline-derived CDR1 and CDR2 are MNHEY and SMNVEV (reference sequence). The CDR3 has 14 amino acids. The CDR3 DNA reads TGTGCCAGCAGTCCAAACAGGGTCTCCCACGAGCAGTACTTC. Its translation is CASSPNRVSHEQYF.

As concerns this clone: One end of the junction is discordant with germline, which a read error may explain. The chain combines TRBV30 with TRBJ1-1; D not certain. Germline CDR1 and CDR2: GTSNPN and SVGIG (reference sequence). CDR3 size: 11 residues. CDR3 region: CAWRGRTEAFF. The CDR3 nucleotides are TGTGCCTGGAGAGGACGGACTGAAGCTTTCTTC.

The chain carries TRBV28 and TRBJ2-1; possibly TRBD1 for D (6 bases). The V gene's germline CDR1 is MDHEN and CDR2 SYDVKM. Between the trimmed V and J ends, which lost 5 bases and 5 bases, there was a span of 19 bases. The CDR3 has 16 amino acids. The CDR3 loop is CASSPQTGIRNNEQFF. CDR3 sequence (DNA): TGTGCCAGCAGTCCTCAAACAGGGATCCGGAACAATGAGCAGTTCTTC.

The rearrangement uses TRBV7-2 and TRBJ2-2; D might be TRBD2 (7 bases). The germline V gene encodes CDR1 SGHTA and CDR2 FQGNSA. CDR3 size: 17 residues. The germline V and J ends were trimmed by 5 bases and 2 bases, with 18 bases remaining between them. The CDR3 sequence is CASSPAGRGINTGELFF. CDR3 DNA sequence: TGTGCCAGCAGCCCAGCGGGAAGGGGGATTAACACCGGGGAGCTGTTTTTT.

V usage is TRBV27 and J usage is TRBJ2-1, with TRBD1 matching 9 bases. V gave up 5 bases and J gave up 7 bases; unmatched junction bases: 9. The CDR3 extends over 15 amino acids. Germline V CDR1 and CDR2: MNHEY, SMNVEV (reference sequence). In nucleotides, the CDR3 is TGTGCCAGCAGTCTTCCCGGGACAGGGAGGAATGAGCAGTTCTTC. This encodes CASSLPGTGRNEQFF.

This rearrangement joins TRBV7-9 to TRBJ1-5; the D gene is possibly TRBD1 (5 bases). The CDR3 sequence is 15 residues long. Trimming left V 1 base short and J 8 bases short, with 15 bases between. Germline V gene lookup returns CDR1 SEHNR and CDR2 FQNEAQ (reference sequence). DNA of the CDR3: TGTGCCAGCAGCTTAGGTGTTGGTGTAGGGGAGCCCCAGCATTTT. This encodes CASSLGVGVGEPQHF.

V gene TRBV4-1 combines with J gene TRBJ1-1, with D possibly TRBD1 on 5 matching bases. Between the trimmed V and J ends, which lost 1 base and 4 bases, there was a span of 16 bases. Germline V gene data show CDR1 as MGHRA and CDR2 as YSYEKL. The CDR3 is made up of 16 amino acids. The CDR3 spells CASSQGDYRPSTEAFF. The CDR3 DNA follows: TGCGCCAGCAGCCAAGGGGACTACAGACCCTCCACTGAAGCTTTCTTT.